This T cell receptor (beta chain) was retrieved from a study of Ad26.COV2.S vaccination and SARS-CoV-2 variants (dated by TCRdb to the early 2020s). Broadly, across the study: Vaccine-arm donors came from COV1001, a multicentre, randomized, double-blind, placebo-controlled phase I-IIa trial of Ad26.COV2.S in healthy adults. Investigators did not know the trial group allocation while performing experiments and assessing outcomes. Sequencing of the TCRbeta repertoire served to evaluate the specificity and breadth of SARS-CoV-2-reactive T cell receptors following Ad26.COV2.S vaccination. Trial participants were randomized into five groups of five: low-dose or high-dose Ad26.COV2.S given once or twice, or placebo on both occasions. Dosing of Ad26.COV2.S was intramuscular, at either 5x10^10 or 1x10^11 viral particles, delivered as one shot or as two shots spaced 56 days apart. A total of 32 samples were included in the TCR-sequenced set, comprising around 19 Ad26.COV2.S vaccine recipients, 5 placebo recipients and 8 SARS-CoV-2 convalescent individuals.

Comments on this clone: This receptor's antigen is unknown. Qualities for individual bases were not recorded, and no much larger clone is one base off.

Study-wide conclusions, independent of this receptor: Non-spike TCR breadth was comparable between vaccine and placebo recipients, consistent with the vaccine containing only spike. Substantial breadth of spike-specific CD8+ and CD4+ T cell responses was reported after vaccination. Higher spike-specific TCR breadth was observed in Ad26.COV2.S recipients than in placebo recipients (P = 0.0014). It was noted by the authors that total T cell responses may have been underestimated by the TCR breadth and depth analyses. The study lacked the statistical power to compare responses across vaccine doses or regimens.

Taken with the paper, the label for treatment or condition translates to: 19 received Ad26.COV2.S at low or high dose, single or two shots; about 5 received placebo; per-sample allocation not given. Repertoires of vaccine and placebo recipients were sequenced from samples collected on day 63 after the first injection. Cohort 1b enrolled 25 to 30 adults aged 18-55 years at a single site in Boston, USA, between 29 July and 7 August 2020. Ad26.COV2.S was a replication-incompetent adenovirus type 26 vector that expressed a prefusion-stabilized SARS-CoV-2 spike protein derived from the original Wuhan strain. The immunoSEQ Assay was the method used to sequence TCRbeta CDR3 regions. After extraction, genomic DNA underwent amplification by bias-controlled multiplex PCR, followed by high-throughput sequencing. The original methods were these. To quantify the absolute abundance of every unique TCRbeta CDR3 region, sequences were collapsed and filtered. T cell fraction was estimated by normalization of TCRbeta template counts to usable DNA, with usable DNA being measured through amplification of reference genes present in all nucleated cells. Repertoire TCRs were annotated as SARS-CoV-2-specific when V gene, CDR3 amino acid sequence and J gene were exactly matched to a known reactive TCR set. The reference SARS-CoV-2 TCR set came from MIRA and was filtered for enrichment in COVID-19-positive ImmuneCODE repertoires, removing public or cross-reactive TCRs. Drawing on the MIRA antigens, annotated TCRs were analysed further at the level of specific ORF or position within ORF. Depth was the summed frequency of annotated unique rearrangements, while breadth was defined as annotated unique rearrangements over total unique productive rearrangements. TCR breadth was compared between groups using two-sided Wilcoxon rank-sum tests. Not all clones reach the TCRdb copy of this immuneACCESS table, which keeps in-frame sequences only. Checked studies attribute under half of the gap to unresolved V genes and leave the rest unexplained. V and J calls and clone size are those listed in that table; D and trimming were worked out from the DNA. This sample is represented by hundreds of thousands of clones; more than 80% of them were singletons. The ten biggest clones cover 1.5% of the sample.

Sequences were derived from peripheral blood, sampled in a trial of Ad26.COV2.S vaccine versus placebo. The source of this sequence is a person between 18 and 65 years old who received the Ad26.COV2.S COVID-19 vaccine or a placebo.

For the CDR3, the sequence is CASSDPGRGDNEQFF. In nucleotide form, the sequence is TGTGCCAGCAGTGACCCAGGAAGGGGGGACAATGAGCAGTTCTTC. In this chain, TRBV6-1 is recombined with TRBJ2-1; the D region may be TRBD1 or TRBD2, each matching 6 bases equally. Trimming takes 3 bases from V and 5 bases from J, and the germline ends sit 14 bases apart. The CDR3 has 15 amino acids, counting the end cysteine and phenylalanine. The kept DNA is CDR3 alone, 45 bases in frame from the first base. Sequences MNHNS (CDR1) and SASEGT (CDR2) are obtained from the germline V gene.